The clone carrying this TCR beta chain was picked up a small number of times. The antigen remains undetermined. Cells are PBMCs isolated from around 9.4 ml of fresh blood. RNA transcripts yielded amplified TCR beta CDR3 regions. When the TCR CDR3 underwent first-round RT-PCR, the HTBI primer set was used. TCRdb redid the calling of the multiplex PCR reads with MiXCR, one entry per CDR3 protein. This sample has about 210,000 distinct CDR3 sequences, with 15% to 20% found just once. These data belong to a study of T cells in Graves' hyperthyroidism and ophthalmopathy. General observations from the study: In blood, most of the thyroid clonotypes expanded above 0.001 were also present.

Germline lookup yields CDR1 DFQATT and CDR2 SNEGSKA (reference sequence). The CDR3 is made up of 15 amino acids. V lost 0 bases and J lost 3; bases outside the gene matches: 3. The rearrangement joins TRBV20-1 to TRBJ2-7; 12 bases map to TRBD1. What was sequenced was blood. The source is a man in his fifties with Graves' hyperthyroidism. The CDR3 is CSAREGTGGLYEQYF. The DNA for the CDR3 is TGCAGTGCTAGAGAGGGGACAGGGGGCCTCTACGAGCAGTACTTC.